This T cell receptor beta chain was sequenced during a study of Ad26.COV2.S vaccination and SARS-CoV-2 variants. Study context: Intramuscular Ad26.COV2.S at 5x10^10 or 1x10^11 viral particles. Findings and caveats of the study: Total T cell responses, in the TCR breadth and depth analyses, may have been underestimated. With respect to non-spike TCR breadth, vaccine and placebo recipients were similar.

The assay was immunoSEQ multiplex PCR, and TCRdb's table has in-frame clones only and misses some. The table has some 330,000 clones, 90% seen once. The sample's treatment: 15 to 20 received Ad26.COV2.S at low or high dose, single or two shots; about 5 received placebo; per-sample allocation not given. After the first vaccine or placebo injection, samples were drawn on day 63. This clone has a handful of counts. Its antigen is undetermined. Between the trimmed V and J ends, which lost 10 bases and 2 bases, there was a span of 17 bases. The CDR3 has 15 residues. The V gene's germline CDR1 is SEHNR and CDR2 FQNEAQ (reference sequence).

The chain combines TRBV7-9 with TRBJ2-2, with D perhaps matching TRBD1 or TRBD2 (5 bases each). Sequenced material: peripheral blood, taken in a trial of Ad26.COV2.S vaccine versus placebo. This receptor was obtained from a person between 18 and 60 years old who received the Ad26.COV2.S COVID-19 vaccine or a placebo. CDR3 loop: CATTRDLANTGELFF. The CDR3 DNA reads as TGTGCCACAACCCGGGACCTTGCTAACACCGGGGAGCTGTTTTTT.